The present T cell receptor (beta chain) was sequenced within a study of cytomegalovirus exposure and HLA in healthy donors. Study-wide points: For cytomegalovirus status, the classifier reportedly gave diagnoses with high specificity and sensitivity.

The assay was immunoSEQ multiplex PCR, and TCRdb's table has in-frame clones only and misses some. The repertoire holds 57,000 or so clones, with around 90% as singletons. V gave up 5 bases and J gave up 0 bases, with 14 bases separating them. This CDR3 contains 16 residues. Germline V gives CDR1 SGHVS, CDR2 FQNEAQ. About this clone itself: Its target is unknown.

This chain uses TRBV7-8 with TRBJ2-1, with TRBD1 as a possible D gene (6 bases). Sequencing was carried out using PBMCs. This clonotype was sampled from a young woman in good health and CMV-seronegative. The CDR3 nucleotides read TGTGCCAGCAGCCCGAGAAGGGACACCTCCTACAATGAGCAGTTCTTC. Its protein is CASSPRRDTSYNEQFF.